This is a list of T cell receptor beta chains from one sample in a study of T-cell reconstitution after alpha-beta-depleted transplantation in children. In TCRdb, the PCR reads were re-called with MiXCR into one record per CDR3 protein. The sample contains hundreds of thousands of distinct CDR3 sequences, about a sixth of which appear only once. Material: PBMCs, mostly from graft donor cells, obtained 360 days after TCRalphabeta/CD19-depleted stem cell transplant. The receptors were gathered from a boy younger than two who had a stem cell transplant for Wiskott-Aldrich syndrome, so the T cells may come from the graft donor. Each CDR3 is given with its conserved first and last residue. The D gene is left open where the match is weak. A row's size may be missing; if present it is once, few, many or a size class.

TRBJ2-7 TRBD1 TRBV6-5 . CASSYRAGQGVEQYF TGTGCCAGCAGTTACCGTGCCGGACAGGGGGTCGAGCAGTACTTC
TRBJ1-2 . TRBV12-3/TRBV12-4 many CASSWTDYGYTF TGTGCCAGCAGTTGGACAGACTATGGCTACACCTTC
TRBJ2-6 . TRBV20-1 few CSAIGGSSGANVLTF TGCAGTGCTATAGGCGGTTCTTCTGGGGCCAACGTCCTGACTTTC
TRBJ1-1 . TRBV19 . CASTETVNTEAFF TGTGCCAGTACCGAGACAGTGAACACTGAAGCTTTCTTT
TRBJ1-2 TRBD1 TRBV10-2 . CASSESIRGEDYGYTF TGCGCCAGCAGTGAATCAATCAGGGGGGAGGACTATGGCTACACCTTC
TRBJ1-5 TRBD1 TRBV6-2/TRBV6-3 . CASSYEQGRYNQPQHF TGTGCCAGCAGTTACGAACAGGGGAGGTACAATCAGCCCCAGCATTTT
TRBJ2-1 . TRBV12-3/TRBV12-4 . CASSLDPLARRQFF TGTGCCAGCAGTTTGGACCCTTTAGCGCGCCGGCAGTTCTTC
TRBJ2-1 TRBD1 TRBV5-1 few CASSLRDRGNEQFF TGCGCCAGCAGCCTCCGGGACAGGGGTAATGAGCAGTTCTTC
TRBJ2-3 . TRBV20-1 few CSASLATDNTDTQYF TGCAGTGCTAGTTTGGCAACGGACAACACAGATACGCAGTATTTT
TRBJ2-1 . TRBV10-3 many CAISEVRGRVYNEQFF TGTGCCATCAGTGAGGTACGGGGGCGAGTATACAATGAGCAGTTCTTC
TRBJ2-1 . TRBV11-2 few CASSLDAGSYNEQFF TGTGCCAGCAGCTTAGATGCGGGGTCCTACAATGAGCAGTTCTTC
TRBJ1-1 . TRBV28 . CASSLRGLGIEAFF TGTGCCAGCAGTTTAAGGGGCTTGGGCATTGAAGCTTTCTTT
TRBJ2-7 . TRBV7-8 . CASSPRDTIFSYEQYF TGTGCCAGCAGCCCACGGGACACCATCTTCTCCTACGAGCAGTACTTC
TRBJ2-2 TRBD2 TRBV15 . CATSRLSGEETGELFF TGTGCCACCAGCCGACTTAGCGGGGAGGAAACCGGGGAGCTGTTTTTT
TRBJ2-5 TRBD1 TRBV6-2/TRBV6-3 few CASTVTGGYLGETQYF TGTGCCAGCACTGTGACAGGGGGATATTTGGGAGAGACCCAGTACTTC
TRBJ2-7 . TRBV10-3 . CAISESEGKVFGQYF TGTGCCATCAGTGAGTCGGAGGGGAAGGTGTTTGGGCAGTACTTC
TRBJ1-6 . TRBV12-3/TRBV12-4 few CASSYSRLKGSPLHF TGTGCCAGCAGTTATTCGAGATTGAAGGGCTCACCCCTCCACTTT
TRBJ2-7 . TRBV24-1 . CATSDSFAGIEQYF TGTGCCACCAGTGATTCTTTCGCAGGGATCGAGCAGTACTTC
TRBJ1-1 . TRBV5-1 . CASSPRPREGWGTEAFF TGCGCCAGCAGCCCTCGGCCCAGGGAGGGATGGGGCACTGAAGCTTTCTTT
TRBJ2-1 . TRBV3-1 few CASGRFSYNEQFF TGTGCCAGCGGCCGATTCTCCTACAATGAGCAGTTCTTC
TRBJ2-7 TRBD2 TRBV29-1 few CSVEVPPPSGRALTGYEQYF TGCAGCGTTGAAGTACCCCCTCCTAGCGGGAGGGCCCTAACCGGCTACGAGCAGTACTTC
TRBJ2-3 TRBD2 TRBV12-3/TRBV12-4 few CASSLGASGYTDTQYF TGTGCCAGCAGTTTAGGGGCTAGCGGATACACAGATACGCAGTATTTT
TRBJ2-5 TRBD1 TRBV2 . CASRGITRDREETQYF TGTGCCAGCAGAGGGATTACCCGGGACAGGGAAGAGACCCAGTACTTC
TRBJ1-4 . TRBV7-8 . CASSLGGHEKLFF TGTGCCAGCAGCCTCGGGGGACATGAAAAACTGTTTTTT
TRBJ2-1 . TRBV24-1 few CATSEDNEQFF TGTGCCACCAGTGAAGACAATGAGCAGTTCTTC
TRBJ2-3 TRBD1 TRBV4-1 . CASSQTIPGQGVLGNTQYF TGCGCCAGCAGCCAAACTATCCCGGGACAGGGCGTTCTTGGGAATACGCAGTATTTT
TRBJ2-3 TRBD2 TRBV5-6 few CASSFIREATDTQYF TGTGCCAGCAGCTTTATCCGGGAGGCAACAGATACGCAGTATTTT